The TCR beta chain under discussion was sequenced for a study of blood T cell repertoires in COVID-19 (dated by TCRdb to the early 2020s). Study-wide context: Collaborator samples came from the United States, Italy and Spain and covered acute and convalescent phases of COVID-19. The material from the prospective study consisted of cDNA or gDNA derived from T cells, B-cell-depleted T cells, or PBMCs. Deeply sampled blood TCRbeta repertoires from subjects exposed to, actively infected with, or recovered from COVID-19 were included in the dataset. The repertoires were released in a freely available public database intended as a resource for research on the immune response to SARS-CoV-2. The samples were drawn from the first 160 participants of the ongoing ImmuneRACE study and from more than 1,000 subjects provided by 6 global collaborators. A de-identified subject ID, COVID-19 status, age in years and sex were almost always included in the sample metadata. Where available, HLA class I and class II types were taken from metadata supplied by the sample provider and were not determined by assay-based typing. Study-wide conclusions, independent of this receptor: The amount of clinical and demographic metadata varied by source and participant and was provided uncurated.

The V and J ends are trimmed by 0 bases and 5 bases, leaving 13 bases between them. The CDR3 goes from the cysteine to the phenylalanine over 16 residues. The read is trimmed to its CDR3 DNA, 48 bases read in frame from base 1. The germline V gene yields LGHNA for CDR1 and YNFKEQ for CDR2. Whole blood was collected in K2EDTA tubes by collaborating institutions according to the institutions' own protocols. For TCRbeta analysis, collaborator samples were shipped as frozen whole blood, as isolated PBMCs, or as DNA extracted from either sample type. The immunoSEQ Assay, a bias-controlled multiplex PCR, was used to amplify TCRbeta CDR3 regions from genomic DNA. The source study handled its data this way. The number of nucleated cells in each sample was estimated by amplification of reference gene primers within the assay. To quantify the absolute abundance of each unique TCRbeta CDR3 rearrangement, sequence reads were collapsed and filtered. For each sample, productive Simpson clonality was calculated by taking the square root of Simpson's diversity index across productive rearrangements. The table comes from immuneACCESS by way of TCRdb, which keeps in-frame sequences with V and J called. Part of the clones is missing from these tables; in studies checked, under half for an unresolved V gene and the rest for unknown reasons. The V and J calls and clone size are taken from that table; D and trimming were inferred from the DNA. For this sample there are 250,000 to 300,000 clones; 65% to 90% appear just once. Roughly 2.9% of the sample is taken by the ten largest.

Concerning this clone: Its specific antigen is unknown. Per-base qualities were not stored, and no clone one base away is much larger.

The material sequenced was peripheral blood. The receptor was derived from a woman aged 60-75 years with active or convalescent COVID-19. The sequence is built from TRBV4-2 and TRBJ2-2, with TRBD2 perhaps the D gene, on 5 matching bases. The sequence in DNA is TGTGCCAGCAGCCAAGATAGGCCAGAGGGAACCGGGGAGCTGTTTTTT. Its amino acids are CASSQDRPEGTGELFF.